The entry below describes one T cell receptor (beta chain). The data belong to a study of graft-versus-host responses after intestinal transplantation. Per germline, CDR1 MNHEY and CDR2 SVGAGI. The length of the CDR3 is 15 residues. V lost 6 bases to trimming and J lost 6 bases, with 17 bases between them. The assay was immunoSEQ multiplex PCR, and TCRdb's table has in-frame clones only and misses some. This table holds over 60,000 clones, roughly 92% found once. V gene TRBV6-5 combines with J gene TRBJ2-2; D not certain. The material sequenced was bone marrow, taken 734 days after intestinal transplantation. The source is a human patient who received an intestinal transplant, so some T cells may come from the graft donor. The CDR3 coding sequence is TGTGCCAGCAGCTTCCTCAGGCTCGAAGCCGGGGAGCTGTTTTTT. It specifies CASSFLRLEAGELFF.